The clone carrying this TCR beta chain was observed a handful of times. No antigen is known for it. CDR3 size: 16 residues. Germline loops: CDR1 DFQATT, CDR2 SNEGSKA (reference sequence). Trimming shortened V by 0 bases and J by 4 bases, and 19 bases separated the two germline ends. Individuals who donated were healthy Caucasians from Russia aged 6 to 90. A J-beta primer mix and a sample-barcoded 5' primer were used in a second PCR of roughly 6 to 11 cycles. From each sample, at least 3 million paired-end reads containing CDR3 were obtained. TCRdb itself ran the 5' RACE reads through MiXCR, one entry per CDR3 protein. The profile shows roughly 860,000 distinct CDR3 sequences, around 68% of them singletons. The source of the sample is a study of blood T cells in healthy people across ages. Study-level points and caveats: TCR beta diversity, measured per million T cells, fell in a roughly linear way with age.

V usage is TRBV20-1 and J usage is TRBJ2-7; D is unresolved. Sequenced material: blood. The source of this sequence is a man aged 25-40 years in good health. In DNA, the CDR3 is TGCAGTGCTAGAGACCTCCCGCTTTCCGTGGAATACGAGCAGTACTTC. Amino acids: CSARDLPLSVEYEQYF.